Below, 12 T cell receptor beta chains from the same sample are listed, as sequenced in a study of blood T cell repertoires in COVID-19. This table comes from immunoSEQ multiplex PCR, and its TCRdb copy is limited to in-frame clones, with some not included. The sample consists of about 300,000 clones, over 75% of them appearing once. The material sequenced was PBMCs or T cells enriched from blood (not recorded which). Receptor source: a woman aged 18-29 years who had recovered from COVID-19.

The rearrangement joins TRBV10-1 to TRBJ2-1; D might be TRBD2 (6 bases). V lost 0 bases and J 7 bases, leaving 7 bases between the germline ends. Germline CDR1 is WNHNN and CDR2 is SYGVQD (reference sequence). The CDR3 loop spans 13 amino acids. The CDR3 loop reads CASSESGGNEQFF. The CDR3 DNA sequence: TGCGCCAGCAGTGAGTCGGGGGGAAATGAGCAGTTCTTC.

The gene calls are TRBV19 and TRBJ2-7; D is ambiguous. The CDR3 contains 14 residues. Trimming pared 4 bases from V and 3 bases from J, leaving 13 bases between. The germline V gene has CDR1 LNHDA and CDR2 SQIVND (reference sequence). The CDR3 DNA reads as TGTGCCAGTAGTACTCGACTCCCCTTCTACGAGCAGTACTTC. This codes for CASSTRLPFYEQYF.

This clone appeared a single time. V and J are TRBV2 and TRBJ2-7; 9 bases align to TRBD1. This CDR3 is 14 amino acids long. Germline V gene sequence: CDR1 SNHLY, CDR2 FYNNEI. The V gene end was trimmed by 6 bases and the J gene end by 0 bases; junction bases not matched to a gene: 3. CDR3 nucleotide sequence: TGTGCCAGCAGAGGGACAGGGAGCTCCTACGAGCAGTACTTC. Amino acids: CASRGTGSSYEQYF.

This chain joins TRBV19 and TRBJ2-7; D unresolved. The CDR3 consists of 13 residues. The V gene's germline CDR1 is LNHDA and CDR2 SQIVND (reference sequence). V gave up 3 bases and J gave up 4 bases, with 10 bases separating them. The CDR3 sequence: CASSMMHLYEQYF. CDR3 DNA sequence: TGTGCCAGTAGTATGATGCACCTATACGAGCAGTACTTC.

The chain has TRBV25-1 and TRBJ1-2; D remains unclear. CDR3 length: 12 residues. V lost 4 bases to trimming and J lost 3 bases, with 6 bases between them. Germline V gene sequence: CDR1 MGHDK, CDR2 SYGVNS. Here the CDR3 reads CASSGTDYGYTF. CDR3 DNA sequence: TGTGCCAGCAGTGGGACTGACTATGGCTACACCTTC.

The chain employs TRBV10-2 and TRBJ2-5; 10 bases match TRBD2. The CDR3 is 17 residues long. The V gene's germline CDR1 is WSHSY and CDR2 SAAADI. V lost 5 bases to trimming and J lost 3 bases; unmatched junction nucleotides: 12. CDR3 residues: CASSQADAAGGEETQYF. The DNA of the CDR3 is TGCGCCAGCAGTCAAGCGGATGCAGCGGGGGGGGAAGAGACCCAGTACTTC.

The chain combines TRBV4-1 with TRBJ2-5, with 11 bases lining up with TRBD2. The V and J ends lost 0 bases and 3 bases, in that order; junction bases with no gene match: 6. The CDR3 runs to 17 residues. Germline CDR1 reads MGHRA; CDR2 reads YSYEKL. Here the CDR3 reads CASSQDGRLAGKETQYF. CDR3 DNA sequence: TGCGCCAGCAGCCAAGATGGGAGACTAGCGGGAAAAGAGACCCAGTACTTC.

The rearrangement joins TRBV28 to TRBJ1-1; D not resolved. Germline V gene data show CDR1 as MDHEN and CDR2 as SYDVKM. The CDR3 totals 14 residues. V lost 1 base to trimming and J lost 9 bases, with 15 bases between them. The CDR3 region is CASSLSASLRKAFF. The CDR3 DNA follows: TGTGCCAGCAGTTTATCCGCCAGCCTCAGGAAAGCTTTCTTT.

CDR3 nucleotide sequence: TGCGCCAGCAGCTTGGATCTCAGGGGGCGGTTCCTGAACACTGAAGCTTTCTTT. Its translation: CASSLDLRGRFLNTEAFF. V gene TRBV5-1 combines with J gene TRBJ1-1; 8 bases are a match to TRBD1. CDR1 is SGHRS, CDR2 YFSETQ, per germline. This CDR3 is built from 18 residues. The J segment lost 0 bases and the V segment lost 0 bases, leaving 10 bases of the junction unmatched.

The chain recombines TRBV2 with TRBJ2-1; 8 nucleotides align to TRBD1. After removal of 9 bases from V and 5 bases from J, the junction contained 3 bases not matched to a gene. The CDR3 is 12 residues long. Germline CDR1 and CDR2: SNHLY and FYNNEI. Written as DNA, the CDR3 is TGTGCCAGTAAGACAGGGGACAATGAGCAGTTCTTC. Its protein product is CASKTGDNEQFF.

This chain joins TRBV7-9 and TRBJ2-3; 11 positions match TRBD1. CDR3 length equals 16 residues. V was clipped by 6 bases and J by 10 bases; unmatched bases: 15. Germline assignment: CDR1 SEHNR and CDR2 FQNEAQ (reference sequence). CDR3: CASSQQAGTGGFSQYF. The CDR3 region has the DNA TGTGCCAGCAGTCAACAAGCGGGGACAGGGGGATTTTCGCAGTATTTT.

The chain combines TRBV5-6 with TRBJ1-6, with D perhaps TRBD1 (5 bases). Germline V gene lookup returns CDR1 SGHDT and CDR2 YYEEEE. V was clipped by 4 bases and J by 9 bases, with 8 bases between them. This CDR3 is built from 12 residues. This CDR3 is CASSPGLSPLHF. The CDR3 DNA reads TGTGCCAGCAGCCCGGGACTTTCACCCCTCCACTTT.